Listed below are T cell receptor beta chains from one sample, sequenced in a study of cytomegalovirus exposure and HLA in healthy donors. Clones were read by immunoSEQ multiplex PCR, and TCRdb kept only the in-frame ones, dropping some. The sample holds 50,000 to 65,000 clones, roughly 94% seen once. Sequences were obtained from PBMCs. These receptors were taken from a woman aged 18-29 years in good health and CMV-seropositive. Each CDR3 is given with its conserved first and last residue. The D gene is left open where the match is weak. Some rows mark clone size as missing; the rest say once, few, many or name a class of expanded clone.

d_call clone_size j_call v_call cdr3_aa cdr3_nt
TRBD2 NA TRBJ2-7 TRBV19 CASSPRPPGLAGRRYEQYF TGTGCCAGTAGTCCTCGTCCTCCGGGACTAGCGGGGAGGAGATACGAGCAGTACTTC
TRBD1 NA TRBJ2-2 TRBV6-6 CASSSPSGQGSGELFF TGTGCCAGCAGTTCACCCTCGGGACAGGGATCCGGGGAGCTGTTTTTT
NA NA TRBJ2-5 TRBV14 CASSPQGPGPARETQYF TGTGCCAGCAGCCCTCAGGGGCCGGGCCCTGCTCGGGAGACCCAGTACTTC
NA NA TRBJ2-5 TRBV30 CAVDIPETQYF TGTGCCGTCGACATCCCCGAGACCCAGTACTTC
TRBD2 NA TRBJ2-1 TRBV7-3 CASSRASDSGRAGNEQFF TGTGCCAGCAGCCGAGCAAGCGATAGCGGGAGGGCAGGGAATGAGCAGTTCTTC
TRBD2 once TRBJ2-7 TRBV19 CASRPSGVSYEQYF TGTGCCAGCCGACCTAGCGGGGTCTCCTACGAGCAGTACTTC
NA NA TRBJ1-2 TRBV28 CASSLSGNYGYTF TGTGCCAGCAGTTTGTCAGGGAACTATGGCTACACCTTC
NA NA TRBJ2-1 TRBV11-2 CASSLAQGGFYGAYNEQFF TGTGCCAGCAGCTTAGCACAGGGAGGGTTCTACGGGGCCTACAATGAGCAGTTCTTC
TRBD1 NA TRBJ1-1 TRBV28 CASLRQGKRGTEAFF TGTGCCAGCCTCAGACAGGGAAAGAGGGGGACTGAAGCTTTCTTT
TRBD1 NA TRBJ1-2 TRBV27 CASRDSPGTGSDGYTF TGTGCCAGCAGGGATTCTCCCGGGACAGGGAGTGATGGCTACACCTTC
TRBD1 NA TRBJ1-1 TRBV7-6 CASSLGTAASEAFF TGTGCCAGCAGCTTGGGGACAGCGGCGTCTGAAGCTTTCTTT
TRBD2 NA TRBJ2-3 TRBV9 CASSVGTSGRTGTDTQYF TGTGCCAGCAGCGTCGGAACTAGCGGGAGGACAGGAACAGATACGCAGTATTTT
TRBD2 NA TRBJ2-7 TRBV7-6 CASSPSGIAYEQYF TGTGCCAGCAGTCCTAGCGGGATTGCCTACGAGCAGTACTTC
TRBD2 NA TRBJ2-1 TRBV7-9 CASNQGLFSPEQFF TGTGCCAGCAATCAGGGACTATTTTCCCCTGAGCAGTTCTTC
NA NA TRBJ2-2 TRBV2 CASSPMGLPAGELFF TGTGCCAGCAGCCCAATGGGACTCCCGGCCGGGGAGCTGTTTTTT
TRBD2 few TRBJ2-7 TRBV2 CASGSVAGPYEQYF TGTGCCAGCGGGAGCGTAGCGGGCCCCTACGAGCAGTACTTC
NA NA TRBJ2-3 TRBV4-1 CASSRVGPSFPPDTQYF TGCGCCAGCAGCCGAGTCGGGCCTAGCTTTCCGCCAGATACGCAGTATTTT
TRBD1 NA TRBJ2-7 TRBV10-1 CASSDRDRRGHYEQYF TGCGCCAGCAGTGACCGGGACAGACGGGGCCACTACGAGCAGTACTTC
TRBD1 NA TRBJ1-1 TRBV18 CASSPEGTGQAFF TGTGCCAGCTCACCCGAGGGGACAGGCCAAGCTTTCTTT
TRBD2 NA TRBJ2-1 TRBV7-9 CASSLVGLAGRYNEQFF TGTGCCAGCAGCTTAGTGGGACTAGCGGGACGATACAATGAGCAGTTCTTC
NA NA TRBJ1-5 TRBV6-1 CASSGTGLRQPQHF TGTGCCAGCAGTGGAACAGGGTTGCGGCAGCCCCAGCATTTT
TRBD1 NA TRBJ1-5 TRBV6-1 CASAKDRANQPQHF TGTGCCAGCGCTAAGGACAGGGCAAATCAGCCCCAGCATTTT
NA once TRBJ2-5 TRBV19 CASSIDLRTGGETQYF TGTGCCAGTAGTATAGATCTGAGGACAGGAGGGGAGACCCAGTACTTC
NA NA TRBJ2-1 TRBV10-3 CAISAEGLERNNEQFF TGTGCCATCAGTGCTGAGGGACTGGAACGAAACAATGAGCAGTTCTTC
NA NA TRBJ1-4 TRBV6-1 CASSGLVNEKLFF TGTGCCAGCAGTGGACTAGTAAATGAAAAACTGTTTTTT
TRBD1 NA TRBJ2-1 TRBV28 CASIRTGVTEQFF TGTGCCAGCATACGGACAGGGGTTACTGAGCAGTTCTTC
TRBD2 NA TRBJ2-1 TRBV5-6 CASSLVTSDYNEQFF TGTGCCAGCAGCTTGGTGACTAGCGACTACAATGAGCAGTTCTTC
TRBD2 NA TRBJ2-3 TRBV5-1 CASSILLAGVRSDTQYF TGCGCCAGCAGCATCCTACTAGCGGGAGTAAGGTCAGATACGCAGTATTTT
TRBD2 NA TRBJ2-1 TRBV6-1 CASSEGTSGGYLYNEQFF TGTGCCAGCAGTGAAGGGACTAGCGGGGGGTACTTATACAATGAGCAGTTCTTC
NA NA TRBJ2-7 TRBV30 CAWSDFHEQYF TGTGCCTGGAGTGACTTCCACGAGCAGTACTTC
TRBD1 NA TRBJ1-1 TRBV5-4 CASSLRDRGGAFF TGTGCCAGCAGCTTACGGGACAGGGGGGGAGCTTTCTTT
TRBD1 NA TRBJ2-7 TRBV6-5 CASSYGQGASYEQYF TGTGCCAGCAGTTACGGGCAGGGGGCCTCCTACGAGCAGTACTTC
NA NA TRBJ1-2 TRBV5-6 CASSLERRAYGYTF TGTGCCAGCAGCTTGGAGCGCAGGGCCTATGGCTACACCTTC
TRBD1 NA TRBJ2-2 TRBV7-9 CASTPTGSGTGELFF TGTGCCAGCACCCCGACAGGGTCGGGCACCGGGGAGCTGTTTTTT
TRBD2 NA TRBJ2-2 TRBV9 CASSGASGGSGELFF TGTGCCAGCAGCGGGGCTAGCGGGGGGTCCGGGGAGCTGTTTTTT
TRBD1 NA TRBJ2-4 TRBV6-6 CASSPQGAGNIQYF TGTGCCAGCAGTCCCCAGGGGGCCGGAAACATTCAGTACTTC
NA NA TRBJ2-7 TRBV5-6 CASSVGTTYEQYF TGTGCCAGCAGCGTCGGGACAACCTACGAGCAGTACTTC
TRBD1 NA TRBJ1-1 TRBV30 CAWRRSETGEAFF TGTGCCTGGAGAAGATCAGAGACAGGGGAAGCTTTCTTT
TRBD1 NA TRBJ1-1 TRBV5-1 CASSPGQGVIEEAFF TGCGCCAGCAGCCCTGGACAGGGGGTGATCGAGGAAGCTTTCTTT
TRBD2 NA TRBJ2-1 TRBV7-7 CASSPKGGASSYNEQFF TGTGCCAGCAGCCCCAAGGGAGGGGCCAGCTCCTACAATGAGCAGTTCTTC
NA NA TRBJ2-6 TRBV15 CATSLLDSGANVLTF TGTGCCACCAGCCTCCTAGACTCTGGGGCCAACGTCCTGACTTTC
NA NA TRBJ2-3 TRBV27 CASSSPRAGEPAQYF TGTGCCAGCAGTTCCCCCAGGGCAGGGGAACCGGCGCAGTATTTT
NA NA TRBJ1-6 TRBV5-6 CASSFSKSSYNSPLHF TGTGCCAGCAGCTTTTCCAAGAGCTCCTATAATTCACCCCTCCACTTT
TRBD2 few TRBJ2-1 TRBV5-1 CASSYTSGAGYNEQFF TGCGCCAGCAGCTACACAAGCGGGGCGGGATACAATGAGCAGTTCTTC
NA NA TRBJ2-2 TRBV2 CASSEWSRADGELFF TGTGCCAGCAGTGAATGGTCCAGGGCGGACGGGGAGCTGTTTTTT
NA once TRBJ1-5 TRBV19 CASKKAPGTIQPQHF TGTGCCAGTAAAAAAGCCCCGGGGACAATACAGCCCCAGCATTTT
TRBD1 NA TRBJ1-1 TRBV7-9 CASTKGAGNTEAFF TGTGCCAGCACCAAGGGGGCGGGGAACACTGAAGCTTTCTTT